This TCR beta chain appears in the sequencing data of a study of CDR3 diversity in severe acne. This clonotype was recorded at least ten times. One entry per CDR3 protein, called by TCRdb with MiXCR from the PCR reads. The data hold 85,000 to 120,000 distinct CDR3 sequences, with around 53% observed a single time. The germline V gene has CDR1 MNHEY and CDR2 SVGAGI. The CDR3 is 15 amino acids. V shed 4 bases, J shed 4 bases, and the junction held 9 bases outside the gene matches. Sequencing was done on a sample of blood. This TCR came from a male donor with acne. The gene calls are TRBV6-5 and TRBJ1-2, with 7 bases fitting TRBD1. CDR3 DNA: TGTGCCAGCAGTTCACCTGCTCCAGGGGGCTATGGCTACACCTTC. This gives the protein CASSSPAPGGYGYTF.